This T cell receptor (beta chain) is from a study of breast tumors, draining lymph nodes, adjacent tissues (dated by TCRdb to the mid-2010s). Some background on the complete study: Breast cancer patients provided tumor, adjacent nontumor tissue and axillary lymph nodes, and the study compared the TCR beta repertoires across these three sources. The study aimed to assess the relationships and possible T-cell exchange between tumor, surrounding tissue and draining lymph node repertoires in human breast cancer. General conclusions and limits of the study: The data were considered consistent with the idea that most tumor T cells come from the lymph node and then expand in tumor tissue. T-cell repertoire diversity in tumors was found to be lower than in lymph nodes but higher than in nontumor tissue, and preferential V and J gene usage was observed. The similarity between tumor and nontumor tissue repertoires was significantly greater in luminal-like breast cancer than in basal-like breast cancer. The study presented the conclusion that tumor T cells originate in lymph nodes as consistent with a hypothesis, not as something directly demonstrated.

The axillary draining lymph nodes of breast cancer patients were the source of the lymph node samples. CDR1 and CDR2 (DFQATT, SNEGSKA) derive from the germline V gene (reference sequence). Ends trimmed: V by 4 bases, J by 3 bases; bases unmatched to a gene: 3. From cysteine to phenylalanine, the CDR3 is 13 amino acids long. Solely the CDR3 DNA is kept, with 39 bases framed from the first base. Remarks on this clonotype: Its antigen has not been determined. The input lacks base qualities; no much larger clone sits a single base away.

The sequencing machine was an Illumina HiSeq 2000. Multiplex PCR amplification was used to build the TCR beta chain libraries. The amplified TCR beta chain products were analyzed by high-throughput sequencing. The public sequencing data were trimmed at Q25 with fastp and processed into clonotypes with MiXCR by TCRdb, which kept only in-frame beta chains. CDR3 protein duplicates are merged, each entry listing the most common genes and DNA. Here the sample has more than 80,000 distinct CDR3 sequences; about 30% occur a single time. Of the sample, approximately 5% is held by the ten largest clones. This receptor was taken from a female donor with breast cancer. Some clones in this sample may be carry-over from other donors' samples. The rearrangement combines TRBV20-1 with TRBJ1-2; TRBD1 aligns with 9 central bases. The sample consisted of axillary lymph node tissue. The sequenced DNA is TGCAGTGCTACGACAGGGGGGGACTATGGCTACACCTTC. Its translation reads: CSATTGGDYGYTF.